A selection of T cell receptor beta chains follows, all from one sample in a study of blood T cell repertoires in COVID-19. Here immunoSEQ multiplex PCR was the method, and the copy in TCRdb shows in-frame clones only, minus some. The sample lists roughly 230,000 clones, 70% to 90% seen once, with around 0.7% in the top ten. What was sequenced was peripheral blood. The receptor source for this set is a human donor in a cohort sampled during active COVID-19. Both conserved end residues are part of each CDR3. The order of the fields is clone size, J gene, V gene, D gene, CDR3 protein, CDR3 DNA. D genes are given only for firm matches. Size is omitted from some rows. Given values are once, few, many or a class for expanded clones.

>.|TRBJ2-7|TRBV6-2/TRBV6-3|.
CASSSAYEQYF
TGTGCCAGCAGTTCCGCCTACGAGCAGTACTTC
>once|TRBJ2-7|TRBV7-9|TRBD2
CASSSSGSSYYEQYF
TGTGCCAGCAGCTCTAGCGGGAGCAGTTACTACGAGCAGTACTTC
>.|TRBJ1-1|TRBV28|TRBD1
CASSPWTGSEAFF
TGTGCCAGCAGCCCTTGGACAGGCTCTGAAGCTTTCTTT
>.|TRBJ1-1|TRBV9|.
CASSGVSQGSEAFF
TGTGCCAGCAGCGGTGTTTCACAGGGTTCTGAAGCTTTCTTT
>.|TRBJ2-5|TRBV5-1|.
CASSERETQYF
TGCGCCAGCAGTGAGAGGGAGACCCAGTACTTC
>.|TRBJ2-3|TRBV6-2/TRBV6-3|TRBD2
CASSYPTSGSRDTQYF
TGTGCCAGCAGTTACCCGACTAGCGGGAGCCGGGATACGCAGTATTTT
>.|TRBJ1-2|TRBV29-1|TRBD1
CSALGQGRNYGYTF
TGCAGCGCCCTCGGACAGGGTAGAAACTATGGCTACACCTTC
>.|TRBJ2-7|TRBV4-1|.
CASSQDTDSSYEQYF
TGCGCCAGCAGCCAAGACACAGATTCCTCCTACGAGCAGTACTTC
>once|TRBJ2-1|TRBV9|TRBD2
CASSPRSSGPNEQFF
TGTGCCAGCAGCCCAAGGTCTAGCGGCCCAAATGAGCAGTTCTTC
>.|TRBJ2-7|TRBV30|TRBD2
CAWSKTSGRYEQYF
TGTGCCTGGAGTAAAACTAGCGGGAGATACGAGCAGTACTTC
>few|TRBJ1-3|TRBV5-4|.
CASSLDSIHSGNTIYF
TGTGCCAGCAGCCTCGACAGCATTCACTCTGGAAACACCATATATTTT
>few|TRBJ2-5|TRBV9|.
CASSPVQETQYF
TGTGCCAGCAGCCCGGTCCAAGAGACCCAGTACTTC
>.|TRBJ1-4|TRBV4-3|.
CASSFYRERGEKLFF
TGCGCCAGCAGCTTCTACAGGGAGCGGGGGGAAAAACTGTTTTTT
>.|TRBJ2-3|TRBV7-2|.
CASSLEGVGTDTQYF
TGTGCCAGCAGCTTAGAGGGAGTAGGCACAGATACGCAGTATTTT
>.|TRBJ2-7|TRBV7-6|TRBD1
CASSLWGQGYEQYF
TGTGCCAGCAGCTTGTGGGGACAGGGCTACGAGCAGTACTTC
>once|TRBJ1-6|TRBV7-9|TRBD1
CASSLGGTGRHSPLHF
TGTGCCAGCAGCTTAGGAGGGACAGGGAGGCATTCACCCCTCCACTTT
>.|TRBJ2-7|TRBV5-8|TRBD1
CASSLGLTGFYEQYF
TGTGCCAGCAGCTTAGGGTTGACAGGGTTTTACGAGCAGTACTTC
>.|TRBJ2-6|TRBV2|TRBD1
CASSDRQGAYSGANVLTF
TGTGCCAGCAGTGATAGGCAGGGGGCCTACTCTGGGGCCAACGTCCTGACTTTC
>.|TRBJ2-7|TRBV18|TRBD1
CASSPLTGGRSEQYF
TGTGCCAGCTCACCGTTGACAGGGGGTCGGAGCGAGCAGTACTTC
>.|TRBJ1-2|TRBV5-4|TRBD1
CASSPGTGGQPTNYGYTF
TGTGCCAGCAGCCCAGGCACAGGGGGGCAACCTACTAACTATGGCTACACCTTC
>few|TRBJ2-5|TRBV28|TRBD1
CASSLVRGPLSPETQYF
TGTGCCAGCAGTCTCGTCAGGGGGCCACTGTCTCCGGAGACCCAGTACTTC
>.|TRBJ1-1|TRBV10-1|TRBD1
CASRGQSTTEAFF
TGCGCCAGCCGGGGACAGAGCACCACTGAAGCTTTCTTT
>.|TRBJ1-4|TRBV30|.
CAWSVFRGVTNEKLFF
TGTGCCTGGAGTGTATTCCGTGGAGTCACTAATGAAAAACTGTTTTTT
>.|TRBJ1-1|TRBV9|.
CASSVVRGITEAFF
TGTGCCAGCAGCGTAGTTCGGGGGATCACTGAAGCTTTCTTT
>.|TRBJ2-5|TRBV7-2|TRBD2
CASSFGGNIETQYF
TGTGCCAGCAGCTTCGGGGGGAATATAGAGACCCAGTACTTC
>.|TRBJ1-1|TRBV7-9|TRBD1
CASSSPKLQGDTEAFF
TGTGCCAGCAGCTCCCCAAAGTTGCAGGGGGACACTGAAGCTTTCTTT
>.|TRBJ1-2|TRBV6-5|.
CASSYSAQMNYGYTF
TGTGCCAGCAGTTACTCGGCTCAGATGAACTATGGCTACACCTTC
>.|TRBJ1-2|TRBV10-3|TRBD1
CAIRPTGGGYGYTF
TGTGCCATCAGACCTACAGGGGGCGGCTATGGCTACACCTTC
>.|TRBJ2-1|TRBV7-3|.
CASSLLIHSNSNEQFF
TGTGCCAGCAGCTTACTAATCCACTCTAATTCCAATGAGCAGTTCTTC